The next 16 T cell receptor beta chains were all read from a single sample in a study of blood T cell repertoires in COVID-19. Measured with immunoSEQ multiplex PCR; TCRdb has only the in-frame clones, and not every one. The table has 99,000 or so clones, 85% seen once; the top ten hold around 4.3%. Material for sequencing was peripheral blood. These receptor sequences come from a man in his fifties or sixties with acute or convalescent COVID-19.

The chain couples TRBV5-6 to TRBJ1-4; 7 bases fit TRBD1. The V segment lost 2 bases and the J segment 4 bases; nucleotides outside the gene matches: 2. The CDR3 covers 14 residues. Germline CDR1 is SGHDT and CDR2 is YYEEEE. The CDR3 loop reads CASSFRDSNEKLFF. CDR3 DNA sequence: TGTGCCAGCAGCTTCCGGGACAGTAATGAAAAACTGTTTTTT.

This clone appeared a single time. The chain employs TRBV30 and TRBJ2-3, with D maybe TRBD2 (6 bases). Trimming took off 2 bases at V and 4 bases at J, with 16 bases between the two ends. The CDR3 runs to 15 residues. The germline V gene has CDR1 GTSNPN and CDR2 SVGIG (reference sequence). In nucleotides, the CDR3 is TGTGCCTGGAGTTCGACAGTGCGGGGCGCAGATACGCAGTATTTT. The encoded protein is CAWSSTVRGADTQYF.

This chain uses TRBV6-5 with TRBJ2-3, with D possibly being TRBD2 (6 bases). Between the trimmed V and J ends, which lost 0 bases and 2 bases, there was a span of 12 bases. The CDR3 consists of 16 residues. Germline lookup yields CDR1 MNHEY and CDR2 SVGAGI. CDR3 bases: TGTGCCAGCAGTTACTCGAATCAGGACTACACAGATACGCAGTATTTT. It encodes CASSYSNQDYTDTQYF.

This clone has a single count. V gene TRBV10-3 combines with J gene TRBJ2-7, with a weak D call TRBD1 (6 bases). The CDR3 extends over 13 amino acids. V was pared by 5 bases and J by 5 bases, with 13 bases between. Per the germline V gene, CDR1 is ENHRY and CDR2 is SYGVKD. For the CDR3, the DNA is TGTGCCATCAGTCATCCCCAGGGGAACGAGCAGTACTTC. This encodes CAISHPQGNEQYF.

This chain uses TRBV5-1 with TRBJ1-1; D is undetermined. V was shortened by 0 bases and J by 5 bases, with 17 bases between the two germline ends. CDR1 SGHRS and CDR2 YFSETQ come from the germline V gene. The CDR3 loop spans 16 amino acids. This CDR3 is CASSLGGGGMTTEAFF. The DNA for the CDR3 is TGCGCCAGCAGCTTGGGAGGAGGAGGGATGACTACTGAAGCTTTCTTT.

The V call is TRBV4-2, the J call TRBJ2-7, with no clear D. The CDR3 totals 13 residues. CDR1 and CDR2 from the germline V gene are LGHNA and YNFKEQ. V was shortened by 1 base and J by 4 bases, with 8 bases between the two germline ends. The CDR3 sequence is CASSQGQNYEQYF. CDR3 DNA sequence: TGTGCCAGCAGCCAAGGGCAGAATTACGAGCAGTACTTC.

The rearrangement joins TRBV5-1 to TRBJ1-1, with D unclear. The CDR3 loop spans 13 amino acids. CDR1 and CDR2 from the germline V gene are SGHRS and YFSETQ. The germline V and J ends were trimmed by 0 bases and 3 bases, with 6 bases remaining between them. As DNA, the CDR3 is TGCGCCAGCAGCTTGGCCGGGTACACTGAAGCTTTCTTT. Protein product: CASSLAGYTEAFF.

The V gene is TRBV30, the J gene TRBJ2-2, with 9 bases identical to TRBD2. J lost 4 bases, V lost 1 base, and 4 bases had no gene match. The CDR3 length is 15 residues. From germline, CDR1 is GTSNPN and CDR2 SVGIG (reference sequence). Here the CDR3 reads CAWSGIAGATGELFF. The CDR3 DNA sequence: TGTGCCTGGAGTGGAATAGCGGGGGCCACCGGGGAGCTGTTTTTT.

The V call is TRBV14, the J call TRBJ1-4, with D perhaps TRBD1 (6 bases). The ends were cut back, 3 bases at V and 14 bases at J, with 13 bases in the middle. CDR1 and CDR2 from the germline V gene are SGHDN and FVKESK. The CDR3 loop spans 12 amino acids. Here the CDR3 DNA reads TGTGCCAGCAGCCAGCCGGGACACGGGCTGTTTTTT. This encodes CASSQPGHGLFF.

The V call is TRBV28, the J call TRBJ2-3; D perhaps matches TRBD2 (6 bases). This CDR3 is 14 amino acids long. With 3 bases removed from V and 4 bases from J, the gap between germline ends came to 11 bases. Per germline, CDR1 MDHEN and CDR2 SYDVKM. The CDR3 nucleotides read TGTGCCAGCAGTTTTCCCGGGGGTTCAGATACGCAGTATTTT. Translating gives CASSFPGGSDTQYF.

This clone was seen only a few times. This chain's CDR3 is CASSESQKTYSNQPQHF. In nucleotides, the CDR3 is TGTGCCAGCAGTGAGAGCCAGAAGACTTATAGCAATCAGCCCCAGCATTTT. The genes are TRBV2 and TRBJ1-5; no reliable D call. Germline-derived CDR1 and CDR2 are SNHLY and FYNNEI. V was clipped by 3 bases and J by 0 bases, with 15 bases between them. This CDR3 has 17 amino acids.

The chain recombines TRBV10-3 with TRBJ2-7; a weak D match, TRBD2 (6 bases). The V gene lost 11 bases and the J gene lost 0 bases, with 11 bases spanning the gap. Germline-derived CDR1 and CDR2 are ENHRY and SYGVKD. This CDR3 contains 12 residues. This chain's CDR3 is CALSSDSYEQYF. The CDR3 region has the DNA TGTGCCCTCTCTAGCGACTCCTACGAGCAGTACTTC.

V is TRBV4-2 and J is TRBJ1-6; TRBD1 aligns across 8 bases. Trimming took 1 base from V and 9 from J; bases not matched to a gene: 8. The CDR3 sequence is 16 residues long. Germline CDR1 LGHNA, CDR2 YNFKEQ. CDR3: CASSQGSRDRSSPLHF. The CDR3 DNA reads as TGTGCCAGCAGCCAAGGATCCCGGGACAGGTCTTCACCCCTCCACTTT.

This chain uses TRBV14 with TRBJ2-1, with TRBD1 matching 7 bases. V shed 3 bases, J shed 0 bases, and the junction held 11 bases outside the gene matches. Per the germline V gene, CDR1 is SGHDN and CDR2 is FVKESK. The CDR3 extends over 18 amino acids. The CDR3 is CASSQRQGLPSSYNEQFF. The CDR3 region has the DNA TGTGCCAGCAGCCAGCGACAGGGCCTTCCGAGCTCCTACAATGAGCAGTTCTTC.

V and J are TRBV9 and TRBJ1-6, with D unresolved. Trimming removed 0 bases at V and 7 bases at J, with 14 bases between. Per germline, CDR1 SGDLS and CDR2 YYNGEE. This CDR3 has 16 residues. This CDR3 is CASSVDGPSPNSPLHF. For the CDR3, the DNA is TGTGCCAGCAGCGTAGATGGCCCCTCGCCGAATTCACCCCTCCACTTT.

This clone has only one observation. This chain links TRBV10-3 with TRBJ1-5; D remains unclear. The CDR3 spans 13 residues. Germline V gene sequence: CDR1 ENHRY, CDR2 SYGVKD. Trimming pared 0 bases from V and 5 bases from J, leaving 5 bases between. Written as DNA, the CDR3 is TGTGCCATCAGTGAGTCGAGCTATCAGCCCCAGCATTTT. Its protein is CAISESSYQPQHF.